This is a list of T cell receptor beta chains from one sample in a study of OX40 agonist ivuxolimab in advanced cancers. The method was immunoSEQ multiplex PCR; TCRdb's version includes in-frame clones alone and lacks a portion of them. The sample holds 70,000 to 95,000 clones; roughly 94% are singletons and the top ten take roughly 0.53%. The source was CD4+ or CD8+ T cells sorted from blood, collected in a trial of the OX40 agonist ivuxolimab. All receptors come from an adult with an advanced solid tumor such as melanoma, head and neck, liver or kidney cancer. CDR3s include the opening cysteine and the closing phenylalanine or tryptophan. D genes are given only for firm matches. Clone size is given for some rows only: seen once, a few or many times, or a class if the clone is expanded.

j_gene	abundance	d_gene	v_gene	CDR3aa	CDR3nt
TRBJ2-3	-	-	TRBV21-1	CASSKAACHRTSSTDTQYF	TGTGCCAGCAGCAAAGCCGCTTGCCACAGGACTAGTAGCACAGATACGCAGTATTTT
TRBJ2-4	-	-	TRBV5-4	CASSEAGGTLAKNIQYF	TGTGCCAGCAGCGAGGCAGGTGGGACGCTAGCCAAAAACATTCAGTACTTC
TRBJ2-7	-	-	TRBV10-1	CASSENSYEQYF	TGCGCCAGCAGTGAGAACTCCTACGAGCAGTACTTC
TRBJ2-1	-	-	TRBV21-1	CASSKGQGAVNEQFF	TGTGCCAGCAGCAAGGGACAGGGGGCTGTAAATGAGCAGTTCTTC
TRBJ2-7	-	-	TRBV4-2	CASSPGAGAYEQYF	TGTGCCAGCAGCCCCGGGGCAGGGGCGTACGAGCAGTACTTC
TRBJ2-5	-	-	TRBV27	CASSFPGASSSDQYF	TGTGCCAGCAGTTTCCCTGGGGCCTCCTCAAGTGACCAGTACTTC
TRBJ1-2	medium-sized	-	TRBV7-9	CASSPSLGGYTF	TGTGCCAGCAGCCCCTCCCTGGGAGGCTACACCTTC
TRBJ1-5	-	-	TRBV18	CASSPYGTQPQHF	TGTGCCAGCTCACCATACGGAACCCAGCCCCAGCATTTT
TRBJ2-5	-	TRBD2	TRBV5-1	CASSLGLAGGQETQYF	TGCGCCAGCAGCTTGGGGCTAGCGGGGGGCCAAGAGACCCAGTACTTC
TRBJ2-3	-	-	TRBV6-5	CASSYRVAGTDTQYF	TGTGCCAGCAGTTACAGGGTTGCGGGCACAGATACGCAGTATTTT
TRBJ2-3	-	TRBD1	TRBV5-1	CASSLDQGVGTDTQYF	TGCGCCAGCAGCTTGGATCAGGGGGTCGGAACAGATACGCAGTATTTT
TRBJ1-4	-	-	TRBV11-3	CASSPPAEAEKLFF	TGTGCCAGCAGCCCCCCCGCGGAAGCTGAAAAACTGTTTTTT
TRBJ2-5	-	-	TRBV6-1	CASSRGGDQETQYF	TGTGCCAGCAGTCGCGGGGGCGACCAAGAGACCCAGTACTTC
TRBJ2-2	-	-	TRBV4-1	CASSQAEGLAANTGELFF	TGCGCCAGCAGCCAAGCCGAGGGGCTTGCGGCCAACACCGGGGAGCTGTTTTTT
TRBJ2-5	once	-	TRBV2	CASLLGWGETQYF	TGTGCCAGCCTACTAGGGTGGGGGGAGACCCAGTACTTC
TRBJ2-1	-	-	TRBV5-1	CASSLGLNSYNEQFF	TGCGCCAGCAGCCTAGGACTGAACTCCTACAATGAGCAGTTCTTC
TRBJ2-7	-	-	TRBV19	CASSTGSRGEQYF	TGTGCCAGTAGTACGGGATCCCGGGGCGAGCAGTACTTC
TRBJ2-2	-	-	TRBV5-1	CASSSRGMNTGELFF	TGCGCCAGCAGCTCTCGGGGTATGAACACCGGGGAGCTGTTTTTT
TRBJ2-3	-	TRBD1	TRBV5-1	CASRSGQGSGTQYF	TGCGCCAGCCGAAGCGGACAGGGCAGCGGTACGCAGTATTTT
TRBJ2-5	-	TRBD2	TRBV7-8	CASSSRLAGGRETQYF	TGTGCCAGCAGCTCCCGACTAGCGGGAGGGAGAGAGACCCAGTACTTC
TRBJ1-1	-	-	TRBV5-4	CASSRTSSADTEAFF	TGTGCCAGCAGCCGGACCTCAAGCGCGGACACTGAAGCTTTCTTT
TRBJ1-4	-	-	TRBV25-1	CASRGEKLFF	TGTGCCAGCAGAGGTGAAAAACTGTTTTTT
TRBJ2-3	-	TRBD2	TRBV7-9	CASSRGTSGGADTQYF	TGTGCCAGCAGCCGCGGGACTAGCGGGGGTGCAGATACGCAGTATTTT
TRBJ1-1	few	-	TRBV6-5	CASSYGDTLNTEAFF	TGTGCCAGCAGTTACGGGGACACTTTGAACACTGAAGCTTTCTTT
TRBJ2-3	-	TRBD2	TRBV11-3	CASSLGGRVGDTQYF	TGTGCCAGCAGCTTAGGCGGGAGGGTGGGAGATACGCAGTATTTT
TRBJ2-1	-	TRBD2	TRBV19	CASSPSLAGAYNEQFF	TGTGCCAGTAGTCCGTCACTAGCGGGAGCCTACAATGAGCAGTTCTTC
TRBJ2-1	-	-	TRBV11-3	CASSLDTLGRNEQFF	TGTGCCAGCAGCTTAGATACTCTGGGGAGGAATGAGCAGTTCTTC
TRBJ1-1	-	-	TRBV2	CASSEEGDTEAFF	TGTGCCAGCAGTGAAGAGGGGGACACTGAAGCTTTCTTT
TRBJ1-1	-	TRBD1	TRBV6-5	CASSPQGAEAFF	TGTGCCAGCAGCCCACAGGGGGCTGAAGCTTTCTTT
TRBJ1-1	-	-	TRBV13	CASSERRKAKGNTEAFF	TGTGCCAGCAGCGAAAGGAGGAAGGCGAAGGGGAACACTGAAGCTTTCTTT
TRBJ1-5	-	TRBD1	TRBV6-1	CASSDQIAGTGAAGNQPQHF	TGTGCCAGCAGTGACCAAATCGCCGGGACAGGGGCGGCGGGCAATCAGCCCCAGCATTTT
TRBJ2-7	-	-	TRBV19	CASSIGGRQTYEQYF	TGTGCCAGTAGTATAGGGGGACGGCAAACCTACGAGCAGTACTTC
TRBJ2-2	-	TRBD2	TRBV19	CASSRTSGTTGELFF	TGTGCCAGTTCCCGGACTAGCGGTACAACCGGGGAGCTGTTTTTT
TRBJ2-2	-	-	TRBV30	CAWNRRGKSGGELFF	TGTGCCTGGAACCGTCGGGGGAAGTCGGGCGGGGAGCTGTTTTTT
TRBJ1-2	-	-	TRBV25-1	CASSGVWGYTF	TGTGCCAGCAGCGGGGTCTGGGGCTACACCTTC
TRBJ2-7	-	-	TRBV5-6	CASSLGAGDIYEQYF	TGTGCCAGCAGCTTGGGGGCAGGGGATATTTACGAGCAGTACTTC
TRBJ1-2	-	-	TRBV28	CASSLGWADGYTF	TGTGCCAGCAGTTTAGGCTGGGCAGACGGCTACACCTTC
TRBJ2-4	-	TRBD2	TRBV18	CASSTGLASNIQYF	TGTGCCAGCTCAACGGGACTAGCGTCAAACATTCAGTACTTC
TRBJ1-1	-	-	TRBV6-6	CASRMNTEAFF	TGTGCCAGCAGAATGAACACTGAAGCTTTCTTT
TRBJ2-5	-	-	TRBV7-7	CASSLMGAPQETQYF	TGTGCTAGCAGCTTAATGGGTGCCCCTCAAGAGACCCAGTACTTC
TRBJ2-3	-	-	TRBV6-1	CASGAGISTQYF	TGTGCCAGCGGGGCGGGGATTAGTACGCAGTATTTT
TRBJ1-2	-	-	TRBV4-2	CASSQPDVDYGYTF	TGTGCCAGCAGCCAACCCGACGTCGACTATGGCTACACCTTC
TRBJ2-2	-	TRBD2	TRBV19	CAANRGVAGGLVGSGELFF	TGTGCCGCCAACCGGGGAGTAGCGGGGGGCCTCGTTGGGTCCGGGGAGCTGTTTTTT
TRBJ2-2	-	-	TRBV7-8	CASSPWELSTGELFF	TGTGCCAGCAGCCCCTGGGAGCTGTCCACCGGGGAGCTGTTTTTT
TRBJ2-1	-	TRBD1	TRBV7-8	CASSLARVDRRSYNEQFF	TGTGCCAGCAGCTTAGCACGGGTGGACAGGAGGTCCTACAATGAGCAGTTCTTC
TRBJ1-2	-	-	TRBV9	CASSDPPTGEGYTF	TGTGCCAGCAGCGACCCACCTACAGGAGAAGGCTACACCTTC
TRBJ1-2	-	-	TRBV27	CASSYLGGGGYTF	TGTGCCAGCAGTTATCTCGGCGGGGGGGGCTACACCTTC
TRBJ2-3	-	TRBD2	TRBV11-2	CASSRTSGSTDTQYF	TGTGCCAGCAGCCGAACTAGCGGGAGCACAGATACGCAGTATTTT
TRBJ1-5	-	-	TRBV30	CAWRTESSNQPQHF	TGTGCCTGGAGGACAGAATCCAGCAATCAGCCCCAGCATTTT
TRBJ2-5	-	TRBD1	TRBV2	CASSKDRGHSETQYF	TGTGCCAGCAGTAAGGACAGGGGGCATTCGGAGACCCAGTACTTC
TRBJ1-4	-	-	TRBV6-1	CASSEQGGDEKLFF	TGTGCCAGCAGTGAGCAGGGAGGGGATGAAAAACTGTTTTTT
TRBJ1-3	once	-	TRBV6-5	CASRQGVSGNTIYF	TGTGCCAGCAGACAAGGGGTCTCTGGAAACACCATATATTTT
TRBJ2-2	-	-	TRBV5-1	CASSLTGGHANTGELFF	TGCGCCAGCAGCTTGACCGGGGGCCACGCGAACACCGGGGAGCTGTTTTTT
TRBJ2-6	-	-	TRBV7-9	CASSLAVDSSGANVLTF	TGTGCCAGCAGCTTAGCGGTAGACTCCTCTGGGGCCAACGTCCTGACTTTC
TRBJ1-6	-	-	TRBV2	CASSGDSTVNSPLHF	TGTGCCAGCAGTGGGGACTCTACAGTTAATTCACCCCTCCACTTT
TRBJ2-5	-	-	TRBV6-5	CASSYQTPGETQYF	TGTGCCAGCAGTTACCAAACACCAGGGGAGACCCAGTACTTC
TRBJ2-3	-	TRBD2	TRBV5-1	CASSYGLAGGTDTQYF	TGCGCCAGCAGCTATGGACTAGCGGGGGGCACAGATACGCAGTATTTT
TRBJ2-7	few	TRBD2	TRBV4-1	CASSQGGGEQYF	TGCGCCAGCAGCCAAGGCGGGGGCGAGCAGTACTTC